The 30 T cell receptor beta chains presented below share a single source sample, sequenced in a study of shared clonotypes between healthy human individuals. Clones were sequenced by immunoSEQ multiplex PCR, and TCRdb holds only the in-frame ones, with some missing. The sample has fewer than 1.8 million clones, roughly 98.5% seen once. Material for sequencing was naive CD4+ T cells sorted from blood. Stated subset: CD45RA+ positively selected. The receptors come from a man younger than 40 in good health.

A remark on this clone: Other nucleotide sequences from this sample produce the same CDR3. The V call is TRBV7-2, the J call TRBJ2-2; the match to TRBD2 covers 11 bases. This CDR3 spans 15 amino acids. Germline assignment: CDR1 SGHTA and CDR2 FQGNSA. V shed 5 bases, J shed 5 bases, and the junction held 4 bases outside the gene matches. CDR3 DNA sequence: TGTGCCAGCAGCACCCTAGCGGGAGGTACCGGGGAGCTGTTTTTT. Translation gives CASSTLAGGTGELFF.

The CDR3 sequence is CASSAAGTSYYEQFF. The DNA of the CDR3 is TGTGCCAGCAGCGCTGCCGGGACTAGCTATTATGAGCAGTTCTTC. V is TRBV9 and J is TRBJ2-1; 9 positions agree with TRBD2. Germline CDR1 SGDLS, CDR2 YYNGEE. The CDR3 consists of 15 residues. The J segment lost 8 bases and the V segment lost 3 bases, leaving 9 bases of the junction unmatched.

The chain couples TRBV18 to TRBJ2-1, with unresolved D. Germline loops: CDR1 KGHSH, CDR2 LQKENI. The CDR3 contains 16 residues. V lost 4 bases and J 0 bases, leaving 13 bases between the germline ends. CDR3 coding DNA: TGTGCCAGCTCACGCAATAGTGATCTCTCCTACAATGAGCAGTTCTTC. Translating it yields CASSRNSDLSYNEQFF.

The chain combines TRBV28 with TRBJ2-7; 10 bases fit TRBD2. Germline CDR1 MDHEN, CDR2 SYDVKM. The ends lost 7 bases at V and 4 bases at J; junction bases unmatched: 19. CDR3 length: 18 amino acids. CDR3 region: CASTTSGLAGVISYEQYF. The CDR3 DNA reads TGTGCCAGCACCACCAGCGGGCTAGCGGGAGTGATATCTTACGAGCAGTACTTC.

The chain carries TRBV4-1 and TRBJ1-3; 8 positions match TRBD1. The CDR3 contains 16 residues. The V gene's germline CDR1 is MGHRA and CDR2 YSYEKL. V lost 1 base, J lost 3 bases, and 5 bases stayed unmatched. The CDR3 nucleotides read TGCGCCAGCAGCCAAGTTCAGGGGGCCGATGGAAACACCATATATTTT. Its translation: CASSQVQGADGNTIYF.

With regard to this clone: This same CDR3 is encoded by further DNA sequences in the sample. This sequence joins TRBV9 and TRBJ2-5; 12 bases map to TRBD2. V was pared by 0 bases and J by 5 bases, with 2 bases of the junction left unmatched. There are 15 residues in the CDR3. CDR1 and CDR2 from the germline V gene are SGDLS and YYNGEE. The CDR3 DNA sequence: TGTGCCAGCAGCGTAGGGACTAGCGGGACTGAGACCCAGTACTTC. It specifies CASSVGTSGTETQYF.

The chain uses TRBV18 and TRBJ1-2, with D perhaps matching TRBD1 (6 bases). Looked up from germline, CDR1 is KGHSH and CDR2 is LQKENI. This CDR3 is built from 15 residues. V gave up 1 base and J gave up 4 bases, with 13 bases separating them. CDR3 protein: CASSPLDRSSYGYTF. CDR3 DNA sequence: TGTGCCAGCTCACCACTTGACAGGTCGTCCTATGGCTACACCTTC.

Here the CDR3 reads CASRGVFGYTF. CDR3 DNA sequence: TGTGCCAGCAGGGGGGTCTTTGGCTACACCTTC. This chain joins TRBV6-5 and TRBJ1-2, with a tentative D call TRBD1 (5 bases). Germline CDR1 is MNHEY and CDR2 is SVGAGI. The CDR3 totals 11 residues. V lost 6 bases to trimming and J lost 7 bases, with 9 bases between them.

V usage is TRBV4-2 and J usage is TRBJ2-1; TRBD1 is a possible D gene (5 bases). V shed 4 bases and J shed 5 bases, with 18 bases lying between them. This CDR3 has 16 amino acids. Germline lookup yields CDR1 LGHNA and CDR2 YNFKEQ. CDR3 sequence reads: CASSLPPSDSHNEQFF. CDR3 in DNA: TGTGCCAGCAGCCTTCCGCCCTCCGACAGCCACAATGAGCAGTTCTTC.

In DNA form, the CDR3 reads TGTGCCAGCAGCTTAGGAGGGAGTAACAAAAACATTCAGTACTTC. Its translation is CASSLGGSNKNIQYF. The chain uses TRBV7-2 and TRBJ2-4; D possibly corresponds to TRBD2 (5 bases). Between the trimmed V and J ends, which lost 1 base and 3 bases, there was a span of 10 bases. This CDR3 region has 15 residues. Germline lookup yields CDR1 SGHTA and CDR2 FQGNSA.

CDR3 bases: TGTGCCAGCTCATCCCGACTAGCGGGGACAGGAGATACGCAGTATTTT. Its translation is CASSSRLAGTGDTQYF. The chain combines TRBV18 with TRBJ2-3; the match to TRBD2 covers 11 bases. CDR1 and CDR2 (germline): KGHSH, LQKENI. Trimming cost V 5 bases and J 5 bases; bases outside gene matches: 9. CDR3 length: 16 amino acids. The whole variable domain, filled in from reference TRBV18 and TRBJ2-3, reads NAGVMQNPRHLVRRRGQEARLRCSPMKGHSHVYWYRQLPEEGLKFMVYLQKENIIDESGMPKERFSAEFPKEGPSILRIQQVVRGDSAAYFCASSSRLAGTGDTQYFGPGTRLTVL.

The genes are TRBV7-6 and TRBJ2-3; no reliable D call. The ends were cut back, 5 bases at V and 1 base at J, with 7 bases in the middle. This CDR3 is 13 amino acids long. The V gene's germline CDR1 is SGHVS and CDR2 FNYEAQ. The CDR3 protein is CASSPYRTDTQYF. The CDR3 nucleotides read TGTGCCAGCAGCCCCTATCGCACAGATACGCAGTATTTT.

As to this clone: Germline is not matched at one junction end, which may reflect a read error. CDR3 amino acids: CAGRGRENYNEQFF. CDR3 nucleotide sequence: TGTGCCGGCAGGGGGCGGGAGAACTACAATGAGCAGTTCTTC. V usage is TRBV28 and J usage is TRBJ2-1, with a tentative D call TRBD1 (8 bases). This CDR3 has 14 residues. Looked up from germline, CDR1 is MDHEN and CDR2 is SYDVKM. Full variable domain (outside the CDR3, taken from reference TRBV28 and TRBJ2-1): DVKVTQSSRYLVKRTGEKVFLECVQDMDHENMFWYRQDPGLGLRLIYFSYDVKMKEKGDIPEGYSVSREKKERFSLILESASTNQTSMYLCAGRGRENYNEQFFGPGTRLTVL.

V and J are TRBV2 and TRBJ2-5; the D gene is possibly TRBD2 (6 bases). Between the trimmed V and J ends, which lost 8 bases and 5 bases, there was a span of 15 bases. The CDR3 extends over 13 amino acids. CDR1 and CDR2 (germline): SNHLY, FYNNEI. The CDR3, as DNA: TGTGCCAGCTTGGCGGGGTCGGGGGAGACCCAGTACTTC. It translates to CASLAGSGETQYF.

This chain links TRBV7-8 with TRBJ2-5; 14 bases are a match to TRBD2. Germline CDR1 is SGHVS and CDR2 is FQNEAQ. The ends lost 2 bases at V and 4 bases at J; junction bases unmatched: 6. This CDR3 has 17 residues. CDR3 in DNA: TGTGCCAGCAGCTTAAAGGGACTAGCGGGAGAACGAGAGACCCAGTACTTC. Protein: CASSLKGLAGERETQYF.

This chain joins TRBV5-1 and TRBJ2-3, with 11 positions matching TRBD2. The CDR3 spans 16 residues. The germline gives CDR1 SGHRS, CDR2 YFSETQ. V shed 4 bases, J shed 2 bases, and the junction held 6 bases outside the gene matches. CDR3 sequence (DNA): TGCGCCAGCAGCAGGGAACTAGCGGGGGTCACAGATACGCAGTATTTT. Translating gives CASSRELAGVTDTQYF.

This clone was observed once. This chain connects TRBV2 to TRBJ2-6, with D tentatively TRBD1 or TRBD2 (5 bases each). The length of the CDR3 is 17 residues. Trimming removed 4 bases from V and 2 bases from J, with 15 bases in between. CDR1 and CDR2 (germline): SNHLY, FYNNEI. CDR3 residues: CASSAGVRGPGANVLTF. CDR3 coding DNA: TGTGCCAGCAGTGCTGGCGTTCGGGGCCCTGGGGCCAACGTCCTGACTTTC.

The genes are TRBV4-1 and TRBJ2-7; 12 bases line up with TRBD1. There are 15 residues in the CDR3. Germline trimming cut 3 bases from V and 4 bases from J; bases unmatched to any gene: 4. CDR1 and CDR2 (germline): MGHRA, YSYEKL. The CDR3 here is CASSHWDRGRYEQYF. The CDR3 DNA reads TGCGCCAGCAGCCATTGGGACAGGGGGCGGTACGAGCAGTACTTC.

This clone was seen just once. The chain joins TRBV2 to TRBJ2-1, with 11 nucleotides matching TRBD2. The germline V gene encodes CDR1 SNHLY and CDR2 FYNNEI. Trimming cost V 7 bases and J 8 bases; bases outside gene matches: 7. The CDR3 loop spans 14 amino acids. The CDR3 DNA follows: TGTGCCAGCAAATCGGGACTAGCGGCTGATGAGCAGTTCTTC. Protein: CASKSGLAADEQFF.

The CDR3 sequence: CASSLSESTEAFF. The CDR3 DNA sequence: TGTGCCAGCAGTTTATCGGAGTCTACTGAAGCTTTCTTT. The chain recombines TRBV27 with TRBJ1-1, with D uncertain. The length of the CDR3 is 13 residues. Trimming removed 0 bases at V and 5 bases at J, with 7 bases between. Germline CDR1 is MNHEY and CDR2 is SMNVEV (reference sequence).

This clone was observed a single time. The chain combines TRBV18 with TRBJ2-3; D not resolved. Between the trimmed V and J ends, which lost 6 bases and 2 bases, there was a span of 12 bases. In germline, CDR1 is KGHSH, CDR2 LQKENI. The CDR3 extends over 14 amino acids. CDR3 in amino acids: CASSRNEDTDTQYF. The CDR3 DNA follows: TGTGCCAGCTCCCGTAACGAGGACACAGATACGCAGTATTTT.

As DNA, the CDR3 is TGTGCCAGCAGGTCATCTAGTTCCGGCTCCTACAATGAGCAGTTCTTC. This gives the protein CASRSSSSGSYNEQFF. This sequence joins TRBV5-4 and TRBJ2-1; D is unclear. CDR3 size: 16 residues. Trimming left V 5 bases short and J 0 bases short, with 15 bases between. The germline CDR1 and CDR2 sequences are SGHNT and YYREEE (reference sequence).

This clone appeared a single time. This rearrangement joins TRBV5-8 to TRBJ1-1; D is uncertain. CDR3 length: 15 amino acids. The V end lost 0 bases, the J end lost 6 bases, and 15 bases lay between the germline ends. Germline CDR1 and CDR2: SGHTS and YDEGEE. CDR3 sequence: CASSLAAPGTAEAFF. The CDR3 DNA reads TGTGCCAGCAGCTTGGCGGCCCCTGGAACTGCTGAAGCTTTCTTT.

The V call is TRBV5-1, the J call TRBJ2-7; 11 bases map to TRBD1. Unmatched junction bases numbered 7, after V lost 2 bases and J lost 6 bases. Germline V gene sequence: CDR1 SGHRS, CDR2 YFSETQ. The CDR3 is 15 amino acids. The CDR3 sequence: CASSFPTGTGGEQYF. The DNA of the CDR3 is TGCGCCAGCAGCTTTCCTACCGGGACAGGGGGCGAGCAGTACTTC. Full variable domain (remainder filled in from reference TRBV5-1 and TRBJ2-7): KAGVTQTPRYLIKTRGQQVTLSCSPISGHRSVSWYQQTPGQGLQFLFEYFSETQRNKGNFPGRFSGRQFSNSRSEMNVSTLELGDSALYLCASSFPTGTGGEQYFGPGTRLTVT.

This chain connects TRBV18 to TRBJ1-2; D gene ambiguous. The CDR3 has 13 residues. The germline V gene encodes CDR1 KGHSH and CDR2 LQKENI. The V gene lost 0 bases and the J gene lost 4 bases, with 6 bases spanning the gap. CDR3 nucleotides: TGTGCCAGCTCACCACCAGGACCCTATGGCTACACCTTC. Translated, it gives CASSPPGPYGYTF.

This chain connects TRBV10-3 to TRBJ1-5, with a weak D call TRBD1 (5 bases). V lost 8 bases, J lost 1 base, and 15 bases lay in between. Germline V gene sequence: CDR1 ENHRY, CDR2 SYGVKD. The length of the CDR3 is 15 residues. CDR3 residues: CAIGAAGNSNQPQHF. The CDR3 region has the DNA TGTGCCATCGGGGCCGCAGGGAACAGCAATCAGCCCCAGCATTTT.

CDR3 sequence reads: CASSLGAPSREQFF. DNA of the CDR3: TGTGCCAGCAGCTTGGGAGCCCCTAGTCGGGAGCAGTTCTTC. The V call is TRBV5-4, the J call TRBJ2-1; D not resolved. There are 14 residues in the CDR3. V dropped 0 bases and J dropped 10 bases, with 14 bases sitting between them. From germline, CDR1 is SGHNT and CDR2 YYREEE (reference sequence).

The rearrangement joins TRBV11-2 to TRBJ1-2; perhaps TRBD1 as D (5 bases). Germline V gene sequence: CDR1 SGHAT, CDR2 FQNNGV. Trimming removed 10 bases at V and 4 bases at J, with 13 bases between. CDR3 length equals 12 residues. The CDR3 loop is CAIPDSTYGYTF. The CDR3 DNA reads TGTGCCATCCCCGACAGCACCTATGGCTACACCTTC.

This clone was detected only once. The J gene is TRBJ1-5, the V gene TRBV2; a possible D gene is TRBD1 (6 bases). The CDR3 is 14 amino acids. The ends were cut back, 3 bases at V and 5 bases at J, with 11 bases in the middle. The germline V gene encodes CDR1 SNHLY and CDR2 FYNNEI. The CDR3 spells CASSDTGFHQPQHF. DNA for the CDR3: TGTGCCAGCAGTGATACAGGGTTCCATCAGCCCCAGCATTTT.

The V and J genes are TRBV10-3 and TRBJ1-1; D is undetermined. The CDR3 length is 15 residues. Germline V lookup: CDR1 ENHRY, CDR2 SYGVKD. V lost 0 bases, J lost 0 bases, and 8 bases lay in between. CDR3 sequence: CAISESELMNTEAFF. The DNA for the CDR3 is TGTGCCATCAGTGAGTCGGAGCTGATGAACACTGAAGCTTTCTTT.